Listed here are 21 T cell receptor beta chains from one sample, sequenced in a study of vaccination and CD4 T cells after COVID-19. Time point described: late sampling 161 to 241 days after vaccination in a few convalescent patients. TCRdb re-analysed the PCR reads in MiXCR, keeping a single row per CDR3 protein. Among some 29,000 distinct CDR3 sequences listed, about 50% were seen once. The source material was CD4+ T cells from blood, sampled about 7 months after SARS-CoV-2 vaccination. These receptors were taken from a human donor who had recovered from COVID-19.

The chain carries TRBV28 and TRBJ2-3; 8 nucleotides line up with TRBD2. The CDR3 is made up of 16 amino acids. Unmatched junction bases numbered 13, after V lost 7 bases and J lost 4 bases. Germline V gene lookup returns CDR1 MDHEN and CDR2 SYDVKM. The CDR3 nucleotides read TGTGCCAGCACCAATTTTGAGCGGGAGATCTCAGATACGCAGTATTTT. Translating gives CASTNFEREISDTQYF. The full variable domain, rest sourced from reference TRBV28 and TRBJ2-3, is DVKVTQSSRYLVKRTGEKVFLECVQDMDHENMFWYRQDPGLGLRLIYFSYDVKMKEKGDIPEGYSVSREKKERFSLILESASTNQTSMYLCASTNFEREISDTQYFGPGTRLTVL.

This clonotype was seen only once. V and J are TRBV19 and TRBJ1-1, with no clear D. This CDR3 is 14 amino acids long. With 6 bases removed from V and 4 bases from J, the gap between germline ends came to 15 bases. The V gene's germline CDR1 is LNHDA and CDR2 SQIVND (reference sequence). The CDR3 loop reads CASRIIGGSTEAFF. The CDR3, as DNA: TGTGCCAGTAGGATTATCGGTGGGAGCACTGAAGCTTTCTTT.

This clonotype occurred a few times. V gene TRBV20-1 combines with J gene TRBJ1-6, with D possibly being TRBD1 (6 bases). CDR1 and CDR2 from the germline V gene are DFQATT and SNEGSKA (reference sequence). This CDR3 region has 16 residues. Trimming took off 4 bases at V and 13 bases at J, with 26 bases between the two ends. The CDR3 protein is CSAKTQTQGAGGPLHF. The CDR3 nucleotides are TGCAGTGCTAAGACCCAAACACAGGGCGCCGGCGGGCCCCTCCACTTT.

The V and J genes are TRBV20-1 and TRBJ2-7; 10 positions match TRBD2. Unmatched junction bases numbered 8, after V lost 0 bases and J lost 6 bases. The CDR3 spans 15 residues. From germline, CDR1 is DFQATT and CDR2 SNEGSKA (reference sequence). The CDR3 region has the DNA TGCAGTGCTAGAGATACTAGCGGGAACGCTGGCGAGCAGTACTTC. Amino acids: CSARDTSGNAGEQYF.

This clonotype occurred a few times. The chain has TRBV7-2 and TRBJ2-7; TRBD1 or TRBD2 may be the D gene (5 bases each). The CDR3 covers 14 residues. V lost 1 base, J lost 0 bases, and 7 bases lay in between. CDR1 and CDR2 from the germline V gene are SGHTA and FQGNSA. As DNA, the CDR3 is TGTGCCAGCAGCTTAGGGGGGTACTCCTACGAGCAGTACTTC. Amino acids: CASSLGGYSYEQYF.

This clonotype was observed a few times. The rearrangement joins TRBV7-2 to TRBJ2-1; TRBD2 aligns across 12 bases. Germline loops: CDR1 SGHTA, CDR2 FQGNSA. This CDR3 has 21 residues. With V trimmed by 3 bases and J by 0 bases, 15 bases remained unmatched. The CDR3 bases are TGTGCCAGCAGCTTCCCTCTAGCGGGAGGGCCCGACCCTAGCTCCTACAATGAGCAGTTCTTC. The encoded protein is CASSFPLAGGPDPSSYNEQFF.

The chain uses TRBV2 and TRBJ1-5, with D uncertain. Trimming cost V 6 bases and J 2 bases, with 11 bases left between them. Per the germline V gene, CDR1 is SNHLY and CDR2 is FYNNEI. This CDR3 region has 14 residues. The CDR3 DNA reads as TGTGCCAGCAGCGGAGGGTGGGGCAATCAGCCCCAGCATTTT. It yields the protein CASSGGWGNQPQHF.

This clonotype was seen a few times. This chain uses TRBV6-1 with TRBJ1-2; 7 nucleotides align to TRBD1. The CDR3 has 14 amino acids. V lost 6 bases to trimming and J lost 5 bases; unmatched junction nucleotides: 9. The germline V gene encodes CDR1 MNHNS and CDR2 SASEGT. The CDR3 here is CASSLQGGSYGYTF. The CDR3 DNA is TGTGCCAGCAGCCTACAAGGGGGCAGTTATGGCTACACCTTC.

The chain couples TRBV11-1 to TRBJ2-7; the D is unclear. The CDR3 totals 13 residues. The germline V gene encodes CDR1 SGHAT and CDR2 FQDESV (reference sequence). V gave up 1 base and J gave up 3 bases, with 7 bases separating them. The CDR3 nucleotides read TGTGCCAGCAGCTTAGACATCCTCTACGAGCAGTACTTC. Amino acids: CASSLDILYEQYF.

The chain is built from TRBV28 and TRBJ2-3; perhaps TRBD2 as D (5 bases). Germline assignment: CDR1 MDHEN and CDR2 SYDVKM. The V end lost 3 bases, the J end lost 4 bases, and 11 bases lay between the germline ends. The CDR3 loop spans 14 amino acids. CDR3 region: CASSFLEAPDTQYF. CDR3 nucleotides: TGTGCCAGCAGTTTTTTGGAGGCCCCAGATACGCAGTATTTT.

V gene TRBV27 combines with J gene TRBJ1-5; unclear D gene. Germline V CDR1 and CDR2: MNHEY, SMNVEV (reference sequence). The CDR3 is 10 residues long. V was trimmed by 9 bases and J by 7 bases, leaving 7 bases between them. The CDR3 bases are TGTGCCAGGTCGTGGCAGCCCCAGCATTTT. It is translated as CARSWQPQHF.

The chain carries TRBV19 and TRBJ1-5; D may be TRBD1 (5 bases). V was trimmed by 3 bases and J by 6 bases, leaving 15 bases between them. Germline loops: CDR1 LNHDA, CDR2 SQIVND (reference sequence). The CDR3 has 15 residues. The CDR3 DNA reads TGTGCCAGTAGTATGTTTTGGGACGTCAGTCAGCCCCAGCATTTT. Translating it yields CASSMFWDVSQPQHF.

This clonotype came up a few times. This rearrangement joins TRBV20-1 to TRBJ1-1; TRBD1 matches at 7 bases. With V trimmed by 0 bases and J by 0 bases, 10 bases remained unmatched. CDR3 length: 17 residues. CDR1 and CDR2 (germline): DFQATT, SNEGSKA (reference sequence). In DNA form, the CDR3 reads TGCAGTGCTAGAGATCGACAGGGTTCGGTTATGAACACTGAAGCTTTCTTT. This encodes CSARDRQGSVMNTEAFF.

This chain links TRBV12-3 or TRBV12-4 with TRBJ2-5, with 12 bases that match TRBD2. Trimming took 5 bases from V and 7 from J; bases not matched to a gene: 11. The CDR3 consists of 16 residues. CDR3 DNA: TGTGCCAGCAGTCCTGGACTAGCGGGAACCGGGGGGACCCAGTACTTC. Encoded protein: CASSPGLAGTGGTQYF.

CDR3 in DNA: TGTGCCAGTAGTAGGGGACTCTACAATGAGCAGTTCTTC. It yields the protein CASSRGLYNEQFF. V is TRBV19 and J is TRBJ2-1; TRBD2 might be the D (6 bases). CDR1 and CDR2 (germline): LNHDA, SQIVND (reference sequence). This CDR3 is built from 13 residues. Trimming removed 4 bases at V and 3 bases at J, with 7 bases between.

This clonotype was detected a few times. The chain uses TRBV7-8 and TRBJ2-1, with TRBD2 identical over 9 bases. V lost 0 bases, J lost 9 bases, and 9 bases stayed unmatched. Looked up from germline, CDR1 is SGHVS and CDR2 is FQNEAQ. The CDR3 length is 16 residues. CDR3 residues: CASSLAVAGGPREQFF. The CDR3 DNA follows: TGTGCCAGCAGCTTAGCAGTGGCGGGAGGGCCTCGTGAGCAGTTCTTC.

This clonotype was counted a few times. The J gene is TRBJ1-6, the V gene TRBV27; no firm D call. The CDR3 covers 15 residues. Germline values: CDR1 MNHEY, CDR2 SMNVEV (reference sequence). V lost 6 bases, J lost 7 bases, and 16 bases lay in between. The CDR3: CASRDLGLVNSPLHF. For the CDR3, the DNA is TGTGCCAGCAGAGACTTGGGTTTGGTCAATTCACCCCTCCACTTT.

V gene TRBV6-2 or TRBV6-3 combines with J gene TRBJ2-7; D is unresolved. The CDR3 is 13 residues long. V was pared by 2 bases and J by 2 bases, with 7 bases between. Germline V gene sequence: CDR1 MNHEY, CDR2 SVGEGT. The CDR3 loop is CASSYGNAYEQYF. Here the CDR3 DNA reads TGTGCCAGCAGTTACGGGAACGCCTACGAGCAGTACTTC.

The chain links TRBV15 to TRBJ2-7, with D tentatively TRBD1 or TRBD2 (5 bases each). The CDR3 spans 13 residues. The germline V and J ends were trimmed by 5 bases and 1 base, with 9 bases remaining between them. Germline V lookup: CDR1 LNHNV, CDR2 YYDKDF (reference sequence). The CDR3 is CATSLEGSYEQYF. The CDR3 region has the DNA TGTGCCACCAGCCTTGAGGGGTCCTACGAGCAGTACTTC.

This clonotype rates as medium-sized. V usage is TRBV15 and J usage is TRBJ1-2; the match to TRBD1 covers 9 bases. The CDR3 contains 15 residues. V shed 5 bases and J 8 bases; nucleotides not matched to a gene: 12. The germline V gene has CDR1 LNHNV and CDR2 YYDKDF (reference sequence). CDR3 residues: CATSAWDREALGYTF. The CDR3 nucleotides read TGTGCCACCAGCGCGTGGGACAGGGAGGCTCTCGGCTACACCTTC. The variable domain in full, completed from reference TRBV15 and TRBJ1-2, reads DAMVIQNPRYQVTQFGKPVTLSCSQTLNHNVMYWYQQKSSQAPKLLFHYYDKDFNNEADTPDNFQSRRPNTSFCFLDIRSPGLGDTAMYLCATSAWDREALGYTFGSGTRLTVV.

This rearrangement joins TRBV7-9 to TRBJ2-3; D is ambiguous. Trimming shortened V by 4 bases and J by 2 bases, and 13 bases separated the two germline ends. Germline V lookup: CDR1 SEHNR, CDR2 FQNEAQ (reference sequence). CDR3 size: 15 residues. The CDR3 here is CASSSFSRNTDTQYF. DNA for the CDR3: TGTGCCAGCAGCTCTTTTAGCCGAAACACAGATACGCAGTATTTT.